This paragraph reports one T cell receptor beta chain. Trimming removed 2 bases at V and 7 bases at J, with 8 bases between. The germline CDR1 and CDR2 sequences are MGHDK and SYGVNS. The CDR3 sequence is 12 residues long. The data are from a study of blood T cell repertoires in COVID-19. Overall study: From the United States, Italy and Spain came samples of acute and convalescent COVID-19. PBMCs, B-cell-depleted T cells, or T cells were the source of the cDNA or gDNA that made up the material.

Original processing notes: Nucleated cell counts were estimated from reference gene primer amplification. The protocol was immunoSEQ multiplex PCR, while the TCRdb copy is restricted to in-frame clones and leaves out a portion. For V, J and clone size, that table is used; D and trimming come from the DNA. The data show 200,000 to 300,000 clones, approximately 86% seen once. Sequencing was done on a sample of peripheral blood. This clonotype was sampled from a human donor in a cohort sampled during active COVID-19. The V and J genes are TRBV25-1 and TRBJ1-1; D remains ambiguous. The CDR3 spells CASSEPGYEAFF. The CDR3 region has the DNA TGTGCCAGCAGTGAACCCGGGTATGAAGCTTTCTTT.